Presented here are 25 T cell receptor beta chains from one specimen sequenced in a study of T cell responses to AZD1222 COVID-19 vaccine. Produced via immunoSEQ multiplex PCR; TCRdb's table is partial and in-frame only. The sample consists of some 120,000 clones, 90% of them appearing once. The sample consisted of peripheral blood, taken on day 0 of AZD1222 vaccination. These receptors originate from an adult in good health.

This sequence joins TRBV7-8 and TRBJ2-7, with D unresolved. Germline V gene lookup returns CDR1 SGHVS and CDR2 FQNEAQ. V lost 5 bases and J lost 1, with 18 bases in between. This CDR3 comprises 16 residues. The CDR3 spells CASSSSAGVGSYEQYF. CDR3 DNA: TGTGCCAGCAGCAGCTCCGCTGGGGTGGGGTCCTACGAGCAGTACTTC.

This chain links TRBV19 with TRBJ2-7; 9 positions match TRBD2. This CDR3 contains 16 residues. Germline assignment: CDR1 LNHDA and CDR2 SQIVND (reference sequence). With 4 bases clipped from V and 5 bases from J, the junction kept 12 bases outside the gene matches. The CDR3 nucleotides read TGTGCCAGTAGTAGGGCGGCAGCGGGAGGTCGCGACGAGCAGTACTTC. It is translated as CASSRAAAGGRDEQYF.

This rearrangement joins TRBV5-8 to TRBJ2-3; a weak D match, TRBD1 (6 bases). Trimming left V 4 bases short and J 0 bases short, with 18 bases between. The germline V gene encodes CDR1 SGHTS and CDR2 YDEGEE. CDR3 size: 17 residues. The CDR3 DNA sequence: TGTGCCAGCAGCGGAGGACAGAGAACCCTAAGCACAGATACGCAGTATTTT. It codes for CASSGGQRTLSTDTQYF.

The chain employs TRBV9 and TRBJ2-5, with TRBD1 identical over 9 bases. The CDR3 has 14 residues. V lost 3 bases to trimming and J lost 5 bases; unmatched junction nucleotides: 5. CDR1 and CDR2 (germline): SGDLS, YYNGEE. The CDR3 loop reads CASSGRDRVETQYF. The CDR3 region has the DNA TGTGCCAGCAGCGGCCGGGACAGGGTGGAGACCCAGTACTTC.

This chain uses TRBV5-1 with TRBJ2-5, with 11 bases fitting TRBD2. From germline, CDR1 is SGHRS and CDR2 YFSETQ. J gave up 4 bases and V 4 bases, and 3 bases lay outside the gene matches. This CDR3 has 14 residues. CDR3 loop: CASSPGTSGETQYF. For the CDR3, the DNA is TGCGCCAGCAGCCCCGGGACTAGCGGAGAGACCCAGTACTTC.

CDR3 loop: CASSEDTYNEQFF. The CDR3 DNA is TGTGCCAGCAGTGAGGACACCTACAATGAGCAGTTCTTC. This sequence joins TRBV2 and TRBJ2-1, with TRBD1 as a possible D gene (5 bases). CDR3 length: 13 residues. The V gene lost 3 bases and the J gene lost 2 bases, with 5 bases spanning the gap. Germline V gene lookup returns CDR1 SNHLY and CDR2 FYNNEI.

The V and J genes are TRBV10-3 and TRBJ1-3; TRBD1 is a possible D gene (5 bases). This CDR3 contains 19 residues. Per germline, CDR1 ENHRY and CDR2 SYGVKD. The ends were cut back, 1 base at V and 1 base at J, with 20 bases in the middle. CDR3 DNA: TGTGCCATCAGTGAGTTATCAAGTCTGACAGCGGTTTCTGGAAACACCATATATTTT. It specifies CAISELSSLTAVSGNTIYF.

V and J are TRBV19 and TRBJ1-5; possible D gene TRBD1, 6 bases. The CDR3 has 14 amino acids. V shed 4 bases and J shed 6 bases, with 13 bases lying between them. Germline values: CDR1 LNHDA, CDR2 SQIVND (reference sequence). CDR3 region: CASSTLQGGQPQHF. The CDR3 bases are TGTGCCAGTAGTACCTTACAGGGAGGTCAGCCCCAGCATTTT.

V usage is TRBV28 and J usage is TRBJ1-4, with D maybe TRBD1 (5 bases). Trimming pared 4 bases from V and 0 bases from J, leaving 12 bases between. The CDR3 spans 16 residues. Per the germline V gene, CDR1 is MDHEN and CDR2 is SYDVKM. CDR3 nucleotides: TGTGCCAGCAGTTCGCCGGAGGGACCAACTAATGAAAAACTGTTTTTT. It codes for CASSSPEGPTNEKLFF.

The table lists this clone with a count of one. V gene TRBV4-1 combines with J gene TRBJ1-1, with D perhaps matching TRBD1 (5 bases). V lost 2 bases and J lost 7, with 11 bases in between. CDR3 length: 13 amino acids. Per germline, CDR1 MGHRA and CDR2 YSYEKL. CDR3 amino acids: CASSQRGSSEAFF. The CDR3 DNA follows: TGCGCCAGCAGCCAAAGGGGCAGTAGTGAAGCTTTCTTT.

V gene TRBV6-1 combines with J gene TRBJ1-1; tentative D call: TRBD1 (5 bases). Germline loops: CDR1 MNHNS, CDR2 SASEGT. Trimming took off 3 bases at V and 1 base at J, with 12 bases between the two ends. CDR3 size: 15 residues. The CDR3 coding sequence is TGTGCCAGCAGTGAGACAGACAGACCGAACACTGAAGCTTTCTTT. Protein: CASSETDRPNTEAFF.

The chain has TRBV6-5 and TRBJ1-5, with 8 positions matching TRBD1. This CDR3 has 15 residues. Per the germline V gene, CDR1 is MNHEY and CDR2 is SVGAGI. The V segment lost 7 bases and the J segment 2 bases; nucleotides outside the gene matches: 7. The CDR3 sequence is CASNYRGMGNQPQHF. The CDR3 DNA sequence: TGTGCCAGCAACTACAGGGGGATGGGCAATCAGCCCCAGCATTTT.

V and J are TRBV12-3 or TRBV12-4 and TRBJ2-7; 9 bases match TRBD1. The CDR3 is 13 residues long. With 4 bases clipped from V and 6 bases from J, the junction kept 4 bases outside the gene matches. In DNA, the CDR3 is TGTGCCAGCAGTTCGCGACAGGGGGGCGAGCAGTACTTC. This gives the protein CASSSRQGGEQYF.

With respect to this clone: This specimen includes other DNA sequences encoding the same CDR3. The chain is built from TRBV18 and TRBJ1-5; 7 bases line up with TRBD1. V trimming: 0 bases; J trimming: 2 bases; junction bases outside the gene matches: 1. The CDR3 length is 15 residues. From germline, CDR1 is KGHSH and CDR2 LQKENI. In nucleotides, the CDR3 is TGTGCCAGCTCACCACCAGGGGGCGGCAATCAGCCCCAGCATTTT. Its translation is CASSPPGGGNQPQHF.

The chain recombines TRBV12-3 or TRBV12-4 with TRBJ1-1; D ambiguous. Trimming removed 3 bases from V and 6 bases from J, with 11 bases in between. This CDR3 contains 13 residues. The chain's CDR3 is CASSFLVDPEAFF. The DNA for the CDR3 is TGTGCCAGCAGTTTTCTGGTCGACCCTGAAGCTTTCTTT.

The gene calls are TRBV6-6 and TRBJ1-2; D unclear. The germline V gene has CDR1 MNHNY and CDR2 SVGAGI (reference sequence). The CDR3 is 15 amino acids. Trimming pared 5 bases from V and 2 bases from J, leaving 15 bases between. In DNA form, the CDR3 reads TGTGCCAGCAGTCCCTCAGGAGGGCCCAACTATGGCTACACCTTC. This codes for CASSPSGGPNYGYTF.

CDR3 sequence: CAISVGESNQPQHF. The CDR3 region has the DNA TGTGCCATCAGTGTGGGGGAGAGCAATCAGCCCCAGCATTTT. The genes are TRBV10-3 and TRBJ1-5; possible D gene TRBD1, 5 bases. V lost 4 bases and J 1 base, leaving 8 bases between the germline ends. CDR3 length equals 14 residues. Germline CDR1 ENHRY, CDR2 SYGVKD.

This clone was observed a few times. The chain couples TRBV6-4 to TRBJ2-3, with a tentative D call TRBD2 (5 bases). The CDR3 is 14 residues long. Germline V gene lookup returns CDR1 MRHNA and CDR2 SNTAGT. The V and J ends lost 2 bases and 6 bases respectively, with 12 bases between them. The CDR3 sequence: CASSDRGNEDTQYF. CDR3 coding DNA: TGTGCCAGCAGTGACCGGGGAAATGAGGATACGCAGTATTTT.

This rearrangement joins TRBV7-8 to TRBJ1-5, with D perhaps matching TRBD1 (5 bases). The V gene's germline CDR1 is SGHVS and CDR2 FQNEAQ. Trimming left V 5 bases short and J 3 bases short, with 20 bases between. The CDR3 is 17 residues long. The CDR3 bases are TGTGCCAGCAGCCCCTATTTGAGGGGACCCACCAATCAGCCCCAGCATTTT. Translated, it gives CASSPYLRGPTNQPQHF. Variable domain in full (rest from reference TRBV7-8 and TRBJ1-5): GAGVSQSPRYKVAKRGQDVALRCDPISGHVSLFWYQQALGQGPEFLTYFQNEAQLDKSGLPSDRFFAERPEGSVSTLKIQRTQQEDSAVYLCASSPYLRGPTNQPQHFGDGTRLSIL.

V gene TRBV28 combines with J gene TRBJ2-7, with 12 bases aligning to TRBD1. V shed 6 bases and J 3 bases; nucleotides not matched to a gene: 18. From germline, CDR1 is MDHEN and CDR2 SYDVKM. The CDR3 runs 19 residues. The CDR3 here is CASRQTGTGGFLPFYEQYF. For the CDR3, the DNA is TGTGCCAGCAGACAAACCGGGACAGGGGGCTTCCTGCCTTTCTACGAGCAGTACTTC.

This chain joins TRBV3-1 (or the pseudogene TRBV3-2) and TRBJ2-7; 7 bases agree with TRBD2. V shed 4 bases and J 5 bases; nucleotides not matched to a gene: 11. The CDR3 runs to 15 residues. Germline values: CDR1 LGHDT, CDR2 YNNKEL (reference sequence). CDR3 sequence: CASSLGPGGGDEQYF. As DNA, the CDR3 is TGTGCCAGCAGCCTGGGACCGGGAGGAGGCGACGAGCAGTACTTC.

The chain couples TRBV28 to TRBJ2-1; D is unresolved. Germline-derived CDR1 and CDR2 are MDHEN and SYDVKM. The CDR3 has 12 residues. The V gene lost 2 bases and the J gene lost 2 bases, with 1 base spanning the gap. The CDR3 protein is CASSLTYNEQFF. DNA for the CDR3: TGTGCCAGCAGTTTAACCTACAATGAGCAGTTCTTC.

The chain couples TRBV18 to TRBJ1-1, with 9 bases identical to TRBD1. Germline-derived CDR1 and CDR2 are KGHSH and LQKENI. The CDR3 consists of 16 residues. V was clipped by 5 bases and J by 0 bases; unmatched bases: 7. The CDR3 loop reads CASSSYRGLVNTEAFF. The CDR3 bases are TGTGCCAGCTCATCTTACAGGGGGCTGGTGAACACTGAAGCTTTCTTT.

The V and J genes are TRBV19 and TRBJ2-5; tentatively, D is TRBD1 (6 bases). V was clipped by 4 bases and J by 5 bases, with 14 bases between them. The CDR3 extends over 14 amino acids. CDR1 LNHDA and CDR2 SQIVND come from the germline V gene (reference sequence). This chain's CDR3 is CASSTVIQGETQYF. The DNA of the CDR3 is TGTGCCAGTAGTACGGTCATCCAGGGGGAGACCCAGTACTTC.

The CDR3 here is CASSPGLAGNEQFF. CDR3 nucleotide sequence: TGTGCCAGCAGCCCGGGACTAGCGGGCAATGAGCAGTTCTTC. The V call is TRBV7-2, the J call TRBJ2-1, with TRBD2 matching 12 bases. The CDR3 spans 14 residues. V dropped 5 bases and J dropped 6; count of bases not matched to a gene: 2. Germline V gene sequence: CDR1 SGHTA, CDR2 FQGNSA.